This TCR beta chain was retrieved from a study of shared clonotypes between healthy human individuals. General observations from the study: Large depth notwithstanding, sorted-subset sequencing proved incomplete by rarefaction. Between four donors, naive CD4 clonotypes were shared at a level of approximately 5%.

Donors were healthy HIV-negative adults without recently reported acute infections or vaccinations. For this clone: The target antigen is unknown.

Sorted-subset replicate PCRs used roughly 220 ng DNA, roughly 28,000 T cell genomes. This table comes from immunoSEQ multiplex PCR, and its TCRdb copy is limited to in-frame clones, with some not included. The table has some 2,500,000 clones, approximately 93% seen once. Sequenced material: naive CD4+ T cells from PBMCs. Noted subset: CD45RA+ positively selected. This receptor was taken from a man aged 18 to 29 in good health. Some clones in this sample may be carry-over from other donors' samples.

In DNA, the CDR3 is TGTGCCACCAGCAGACTGGCAGGCCCCTATGGCTACACCTTC. Its protein product is CATSRLAGPYGYTF. The chain uses TRBV15 and TRBJ1-2; D is uncertain. V was trimmed by 2 bases and J by 4 bases, leaving 11 bases between them. This CDR3 comprises 14 residues. Looked up from germline, CDR1 is LNHNV and CDR2 is YYDKDF (reference sequence).